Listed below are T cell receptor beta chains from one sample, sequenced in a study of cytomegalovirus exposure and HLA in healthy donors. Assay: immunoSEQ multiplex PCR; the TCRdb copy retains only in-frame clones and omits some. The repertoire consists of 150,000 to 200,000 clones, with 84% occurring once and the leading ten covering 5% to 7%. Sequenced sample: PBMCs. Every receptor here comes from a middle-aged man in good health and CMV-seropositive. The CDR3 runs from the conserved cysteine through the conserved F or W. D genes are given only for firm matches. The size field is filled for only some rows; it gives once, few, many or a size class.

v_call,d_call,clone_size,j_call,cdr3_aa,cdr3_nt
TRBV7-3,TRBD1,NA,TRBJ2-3,CASSLEGARTDTQYF,TGTGCCAGCAGCTTAGAGGGGGCGCGGACAGATACGCAGTATTTT
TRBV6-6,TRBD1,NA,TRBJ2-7,CASSLRTGSTAYEQYF,TGTGCCAGCAGTCTCCGGACAGGCTCAACGGCCTACGAGCAGTATTTC
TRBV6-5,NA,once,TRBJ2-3,CASSPRLSTDTQYF,TGTGCCAGCAGTCCGCGACTAAGCACAGATACGCAGTATTTT
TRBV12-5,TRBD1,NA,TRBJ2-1,CASGLVLGQGGYNEQFF,TGTGCTAGTGGTTTGGTACTCGGACAGGGAGGATACAATGAGCAGTTCTTC
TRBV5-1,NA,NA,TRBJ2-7,CASSSGVSYEQYF,TGCGCCAGCAGCTCGGGGGTCTCCTACGAGCAGTACTTC
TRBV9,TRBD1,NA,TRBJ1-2,CASSAGTGVRMGGYTF,TGTGCCAGCAGCGCCGGGACAGGGGTCCGGATGGGGGGCTACACCTTC
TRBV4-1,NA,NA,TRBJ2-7,CASSPGETYEQYF,TGCGCCAGCAGCCCGGGGGAAACCTACGAGCAGTACTTC
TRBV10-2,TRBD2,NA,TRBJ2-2,CASQGLAGGNTGELFF,TGCGCCAGCCAGGGACTAGCGGGGGGAAACACCGGGGAGCTGTTTTTT
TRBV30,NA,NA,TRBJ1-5,CAWSVGGANQPQHF,TGTGCCTGGAGTGTCGGAGGGGCCAATCAGCCCCAGCATTTT
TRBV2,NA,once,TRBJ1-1,CASGGGHTEAFF,TGTGCCAGCGGGGGGGGCCACACTGAAGCTTTCTTT
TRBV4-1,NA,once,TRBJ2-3,CASSPAAWQKPDTQYF,TGCGCCAGCAGCCCCGCGGCCTGGCAAAAGCCAGATACGCAGTATTTT
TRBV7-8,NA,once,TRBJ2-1,CASSLYRGTGPLSNEQFF,TGTGCCAGCAGCTTATACAGAGGAACAGGACCCCTAAGCAATGAGCAGTTCTTC
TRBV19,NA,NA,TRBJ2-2,CASSIRPGKAGELFF,TGTGCCAGTAGTATCCGCCCGGGGAAAGCCGGGGAGCTGTTTTTT
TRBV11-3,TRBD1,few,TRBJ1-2,CASSWETGGRGYTF,TGTGCCAGCAGCTGGGAAACAGGGGGCCGCGGCTACACCTTC
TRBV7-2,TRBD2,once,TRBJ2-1,CASSARTSGHNEQFF,TGTGCCAGCAGCGCCCGGACTAGCGGCCACAATGAGCAGTTCTTC
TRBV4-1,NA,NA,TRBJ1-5,CASSQAPYQPQHF,TGCGCCAGCAGCCAAGCCCCATATCAGCCCCAGCATTTT
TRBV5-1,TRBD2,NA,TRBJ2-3,CASKAGGSTDTQYF,TGCGCCAGCAAGGCGGGGGGGAGCACAGATACGCAGTATTTT
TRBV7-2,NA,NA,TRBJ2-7,CASSLAASIGEQYF,TGTGCCAGCAGCTTAGCAGCGTCTATCGGGGAGCAGTACTTC
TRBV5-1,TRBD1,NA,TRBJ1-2,CASKPGQGYDGYTF,TGCGCCAGCAAGCCGGGACAGGGGTACGATGGCTACACCTTC
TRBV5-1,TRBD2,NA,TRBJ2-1,CASSSKTSGGVGNEQFF,TGCGCCAGCAGCTCCAAGACTAGCGGGGGGGTAGGAAATGAGCAGTTCTTC
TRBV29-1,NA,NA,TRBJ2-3,CSVNTGVSTDTQYF,TGCAGCGTCAATACGGGAGTTAGCACAGATACGCAGTATTTT
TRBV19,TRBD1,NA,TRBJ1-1,CASSNRGTEAFF,TGTGCCAGTAGTAACAGGGGTACTGAAGCTTTCTTT
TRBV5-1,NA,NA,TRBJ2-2,CASSLGRGTGELFF,TGCGCCAGCAGCTTGGGAAGGGGCACCGGGGAGCTGTTTTTT
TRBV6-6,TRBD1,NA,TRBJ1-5,CASSRDRSQPQHF,TGTGCCAGCAGCCGGGACAGAAGTCAGCCCCAGCATTTT
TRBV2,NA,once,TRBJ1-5,CASSEGTVSNQPQHF,TGTGCCAGCAGTGAAGGCACAGTTAGCAATCAGCCCCAGCATTTT
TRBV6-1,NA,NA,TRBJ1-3,CASIDSPLNTIYF,TGTGCCAGCATCGACAGTCCACTAAACACCATATATTTT
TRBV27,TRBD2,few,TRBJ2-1,CASSLVLAGNNEQFF,TGTGCCAGCAGTTTGGTGCTAGCGGGAAACAATGAGCAGTTCTTC
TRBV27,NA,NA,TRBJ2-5,CASSPTGVQETQYF,TGTGCCAGCAGTCCTACAGGCGTTCAAGAGACCCAGTACTTC
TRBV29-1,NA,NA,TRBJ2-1,CSVVYSLGRNEQFF,TGCAGCGTTGTCTATAGCTTGGGGAGGAATGAGCAGTTCTTC
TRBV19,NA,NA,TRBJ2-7,CASSPRGHYEQYF,TGTGCCAGTAGTCCGAGGGGACACTACGAGCAGTACTTC
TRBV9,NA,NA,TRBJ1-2,CASSVDGDMDSGYTF,TGTGCCAGCAGCGTAGACGGTGATATGGACTCTGGCTACACCTTC
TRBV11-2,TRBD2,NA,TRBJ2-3,CASSSSLAGGRNTQYF,TGTGCCAGCAGCTCCTCACTAGCGGGGGGGCGAAATACGCAGTATTTT
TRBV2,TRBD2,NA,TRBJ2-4,CASISGTSGRVAKNIQYF,TGTGCCAGCATTTCCGGGACTAGCGGGAGGGTAGCCAAAAACATTCAGTACTTC
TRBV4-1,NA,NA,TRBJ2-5,CASSQDWRGHQETQYF,TGCGCCAGCAGCCAAGATTGGCGGGGCCACCAAGAGACCCAGTACTTC
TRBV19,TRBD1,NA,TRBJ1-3,CASSFAGGRNTIYF,TGTGCCAGTAGTTTCGCAGGGGGTAGAAACACCATATATTTT
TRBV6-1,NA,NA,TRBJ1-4,CASSRLSTNEKLFF,TGTGCCAGCAGCCGACTGTCAACTAATGAAAAACTGTTTTTT
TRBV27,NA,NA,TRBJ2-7,CASSYRLFSSTYEQYF,TGTGCCAGCAGCTACAGGCTGTTTAGCTCAACCTACGAGCAGTACTTC